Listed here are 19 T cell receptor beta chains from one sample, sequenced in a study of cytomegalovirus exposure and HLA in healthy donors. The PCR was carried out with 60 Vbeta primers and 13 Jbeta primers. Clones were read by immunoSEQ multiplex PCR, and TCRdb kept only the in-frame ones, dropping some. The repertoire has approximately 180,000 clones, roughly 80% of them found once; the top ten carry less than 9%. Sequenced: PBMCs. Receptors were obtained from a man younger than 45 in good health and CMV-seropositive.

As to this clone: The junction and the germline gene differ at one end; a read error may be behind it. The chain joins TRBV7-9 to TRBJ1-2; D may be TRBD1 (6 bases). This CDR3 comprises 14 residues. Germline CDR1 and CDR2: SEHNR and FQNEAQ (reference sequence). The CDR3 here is CSSSVAGTSYGYTF. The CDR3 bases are TGTTCCAGCAGCGTTGCCGGGACATCCTATGGCTACACCTTC.

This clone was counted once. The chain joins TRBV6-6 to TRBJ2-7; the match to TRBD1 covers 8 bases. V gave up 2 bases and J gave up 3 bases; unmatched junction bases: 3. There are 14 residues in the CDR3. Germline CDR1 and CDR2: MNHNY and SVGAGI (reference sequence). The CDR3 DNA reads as TGTGCCAGCAGTTACCGGGACAGGTACTACGAGCAGTACTTC. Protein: CASSYRDRYYEQYF.

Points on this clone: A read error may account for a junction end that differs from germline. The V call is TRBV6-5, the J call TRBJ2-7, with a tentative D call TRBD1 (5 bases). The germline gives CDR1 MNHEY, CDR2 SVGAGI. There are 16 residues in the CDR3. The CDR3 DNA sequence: TGTGCCAGCAGTTACTCGTATCCAGGGAAGGGCTACAAGCAGTACTTC. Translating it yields CASSYSYPGKGYKQYF.

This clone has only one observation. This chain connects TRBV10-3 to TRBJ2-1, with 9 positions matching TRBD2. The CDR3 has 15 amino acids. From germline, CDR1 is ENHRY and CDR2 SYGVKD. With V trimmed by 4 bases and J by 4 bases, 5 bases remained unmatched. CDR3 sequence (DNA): TGTGCCATCAGTGCGGCTAGCGGGATATACAATGAGCAGTTCTTC. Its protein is CAISAASGIYNEQFF.

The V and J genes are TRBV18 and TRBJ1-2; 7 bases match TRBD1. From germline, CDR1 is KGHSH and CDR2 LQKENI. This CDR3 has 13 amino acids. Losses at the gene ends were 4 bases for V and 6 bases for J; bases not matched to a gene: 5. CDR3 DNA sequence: TGTGCCAGCTCACAAACGACAGGGAATGGCTACACCTTC. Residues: CASSQTTGNGYTF.

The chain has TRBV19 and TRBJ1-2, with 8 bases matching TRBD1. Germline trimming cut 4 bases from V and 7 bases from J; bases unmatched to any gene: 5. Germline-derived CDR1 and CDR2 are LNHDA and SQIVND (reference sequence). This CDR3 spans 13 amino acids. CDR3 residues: CASSTDRESGYTF. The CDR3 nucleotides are TGTGCCAGTAGTACGGACAGGGAGTCTGGCTACACCTTC.

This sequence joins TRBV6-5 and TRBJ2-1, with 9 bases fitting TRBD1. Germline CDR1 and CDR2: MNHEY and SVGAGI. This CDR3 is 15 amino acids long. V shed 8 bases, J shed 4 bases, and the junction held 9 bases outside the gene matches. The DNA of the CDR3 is TGTGCCAGCCGAACCGGGACAGGGACTTACAATGAGCAGTTCTTC. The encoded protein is CASRTGTGTYNEQFF.

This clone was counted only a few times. In DNA, the CDR3 is TGTGCCACCAGCAGTAGGACAGGGAACTATGGCTACACCTTC. This translates into CATSSRTGNYGYTF. V usage is TRBV15 and J usage is TRBJ1-2; 8 nucleotides align to TRBD1. Germline lookup yields CDR1 LNHNV and CDR2 YYDKDF (reference sequence). There are 14 residues in the CDR3. V lost 3 bases to trimming and J lost 2 bases; unmatched junction nucleotides: 2.

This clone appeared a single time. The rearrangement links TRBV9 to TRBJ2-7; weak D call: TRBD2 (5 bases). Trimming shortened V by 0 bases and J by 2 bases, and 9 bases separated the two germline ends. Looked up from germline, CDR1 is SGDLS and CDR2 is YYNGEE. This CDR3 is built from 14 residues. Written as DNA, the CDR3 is TGTGCCAGCAGCGTAGAGCCAGCGGCCTACGAGCAGTACTTC. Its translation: CASSVEPAAYEQYF.

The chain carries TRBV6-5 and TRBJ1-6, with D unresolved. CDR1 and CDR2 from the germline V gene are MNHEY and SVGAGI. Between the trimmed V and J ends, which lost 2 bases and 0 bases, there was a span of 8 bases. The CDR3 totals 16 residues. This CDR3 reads CASSYLLSSYNSPLHF. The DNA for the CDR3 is TGTGCCAGCAGTTACCTTCTAAGCTCCTATAATTCACCCCTCCACTTT.

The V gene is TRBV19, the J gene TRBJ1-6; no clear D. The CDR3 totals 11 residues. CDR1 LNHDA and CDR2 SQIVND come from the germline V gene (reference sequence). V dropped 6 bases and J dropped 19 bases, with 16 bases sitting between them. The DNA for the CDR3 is TGTGCCAGTAGGGAGGTTCTCTTTAGACACTTT. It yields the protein CASREVLFRHF.

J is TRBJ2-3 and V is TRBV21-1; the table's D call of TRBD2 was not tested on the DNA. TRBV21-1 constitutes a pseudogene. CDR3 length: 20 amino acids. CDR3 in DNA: TGTGCCAGCAGCAAAAAACCTACGGGGGACGTGAGATTCGGCACAGATACGCAGTATTTT. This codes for CASSKKPTGDVRFGTDTQYF.

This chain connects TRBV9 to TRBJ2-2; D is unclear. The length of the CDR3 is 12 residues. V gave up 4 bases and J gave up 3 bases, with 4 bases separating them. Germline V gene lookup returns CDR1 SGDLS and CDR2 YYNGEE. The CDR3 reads CASSLYTGELFF. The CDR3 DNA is TGTGCCAGCAGCCTATACACCGGGGAGCTGTTTTTT.

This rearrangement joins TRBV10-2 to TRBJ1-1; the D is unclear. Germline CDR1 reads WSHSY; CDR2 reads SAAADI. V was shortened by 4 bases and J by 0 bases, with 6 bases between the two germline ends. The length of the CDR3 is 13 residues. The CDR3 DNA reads TGCGCCAGCAGTGGCCAGTTGAACACTGAAGCTTTCTTT. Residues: CASSGQLNTEAFF.

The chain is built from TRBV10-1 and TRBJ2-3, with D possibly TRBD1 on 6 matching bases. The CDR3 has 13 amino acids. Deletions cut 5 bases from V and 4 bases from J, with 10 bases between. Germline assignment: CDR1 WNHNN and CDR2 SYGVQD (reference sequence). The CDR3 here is CASSLTGSDTQYF. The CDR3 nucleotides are TGCGCCAGCAGTTTGACAGGATCAGATACGCAGTATTTT.

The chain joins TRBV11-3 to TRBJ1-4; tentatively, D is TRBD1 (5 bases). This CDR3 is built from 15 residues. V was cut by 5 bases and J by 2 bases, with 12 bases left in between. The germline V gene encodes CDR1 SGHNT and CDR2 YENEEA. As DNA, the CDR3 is TGTGCCAGCAGCCCCACTGGGGGGACTAATGAAAAACTGTTTTTT. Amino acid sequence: CASSPTGGTNEKLFF. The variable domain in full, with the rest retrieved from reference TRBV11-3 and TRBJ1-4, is EAGVVQSPRYKIIEKKQPVAFWCNPISGHNTLYWYLQNLGQGPELLIRYENEEAVDDSQLPKDRFSAERLKGVDSTLKIQPAELGDSAVYLCASSPTGGTNEKLFFGSGTQLSVL.

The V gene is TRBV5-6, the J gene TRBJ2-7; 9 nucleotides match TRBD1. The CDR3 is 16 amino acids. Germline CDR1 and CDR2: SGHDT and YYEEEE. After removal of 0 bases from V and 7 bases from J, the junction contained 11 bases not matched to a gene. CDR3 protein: CASSLARDRAGGEQYF. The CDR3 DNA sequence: TGTGCCAGCAGCTTGGCGCGGGACAGGGCAGGCGGGGAGCAGTACTTC.

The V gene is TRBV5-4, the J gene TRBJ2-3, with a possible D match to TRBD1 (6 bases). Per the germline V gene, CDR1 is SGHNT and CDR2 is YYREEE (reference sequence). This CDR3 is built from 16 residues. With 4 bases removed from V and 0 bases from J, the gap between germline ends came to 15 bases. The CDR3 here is CASSQRTGMSTDTQYF. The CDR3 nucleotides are TGTGCCAGCAGCCAAAGAACAGGGATGAGCACAGATACGCAGTATTTT. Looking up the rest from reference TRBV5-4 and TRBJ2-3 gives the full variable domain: ETGVTQSPTHLIKTRGQQVTLRCSSQSGHNTVSWYQQALGQGPQFIFQYYREEENGRGNFPPRFSGLQFPNYSSELNVNALELDDSALYLCASSQRTGMSTDTQYFGPGTRLTVL.

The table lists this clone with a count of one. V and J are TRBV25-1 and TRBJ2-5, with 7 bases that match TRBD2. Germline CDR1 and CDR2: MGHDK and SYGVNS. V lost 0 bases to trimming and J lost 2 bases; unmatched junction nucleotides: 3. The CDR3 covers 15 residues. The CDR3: CASSEYGGRQETQYF. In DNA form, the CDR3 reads TGTGCCAGCAGTGAATATGGCGGGAGACAAGAGACCCAGTACTTC.